A selection of T cell receptor beta chains follows, all from one sample in a study of graft-versus-host responses after intestinal transplantation. Libraries were prepared by immunoSEQ multiplex PCR; TCRdb keeps only in-frame clonotypes and omits some of them. The table records 13,000 or so clones, around two fifths of them present only once. This sample comprised alloreactive CD4+ T cells from a mixed lymphocyte reaction culture, obtained before intestinal transplant. The receptors originated from a human patient who received an intestinal transplant. The CDR3 runs from the conserved cysteine through the conserved F or W. A D gene is named only where the DNA matches it firmly. Only some rows state a clone size, as once, few, many or a class for expanded clones.

clone_size	j_call	d_call	v_call	cdr3_aa	cdr3_nt
once	TRBJ1-2	TRBD1	TRBV27	CASSLLTGSGYTF	TGTGCCAGCAGTTTGTTGACAGGGTCTGGCTACACCTTC
-	TRBJ2-7	TRBD1	TRBV10-2	CASSFWQGAYEQYF	TGCGCCAGCAGTTTTTGGCAGGGGGCCTACGAGCAGTACTTC
-	TRBJ1-1	-	TRBV9	CASSSTGQNTEAFF	TGTGCCAGCAGCTCGACAGGCCAGAACACTGAAGCTTTCTTT
-	TRBJ2-5	-	TRBV5-1	CASSPGGLVQETQYF	TGCGCCAGCAGCCCTGGGGGACTCGTCCAAGAGACCCAGTACTTC
-	TRBJ2-7	TRBD2	TRBV5-1	CASSRQRGSYEQYF	TGCGCCAGCAGCCGTCAGCGGGGATCCTACGAGCAGTACTTC
-	TRBJ1-2	-	TRBV19	CASIRLPGGYGYTF	TGTGCCAGTATTCGCCTACCAGGTGGCTATGGCTACACCTTC
once	TRBJ2-7	-	TRBV30	CAWSVNQGGEQYF	TGTGCCTGGAGTGTTAATCAGGGTGGCGAGCAGTACTTC
few	TRBJ2-7	-	TRBV9	CASSPQSGQAYEQYF	TGTGCCAGCAGCCCCCAATCTGGGCAGGCCTACGAGCAGTACTTC
-	TRBJ2-3	-	TRBV5-1	CASSLQAAQIDTQYF	TGCGCCAGCAGCTTGCAGGCCGCACAGATAGATACGCAGTATTTT
-	TRBJ2-7	-	TRBV4-3	CASSQGTPTYEQYF	TGCGCCAGCAGCCAAGGGACACCTACCTACGAGCAGTACTTC
-	TRBJ2-3	TRBD1	TRBV6-6	CASLDRGGGTDTQYF	TGTGCCAGCCTCGACAGGGGAGGAGGCACAGATACGCAGTATTTT
-	TRBJ1-1	-	TRBV21-1	CACEEENTEAFF	TGTGCCTGCGAAGAGGAAAACACTGAAGCTTTCTTT
once	TRBJ2-3	TRBD1	TRBV16	CASSHSGTGGTDTQYF	TGTGCCAGCAGCCACTCCGGGACAGGGGGTACAGATACGCAGTATTTT
-	TRBJ2-7	-	TRBV7-2	CASSFVPLVYEQYF	TGTGCCAGCAGCTTCGTCCCCCTAGTCTACGAGCAGTACTTC
-	TRBJ2-7	TRBD1	TRBV7-9	CASSRPLTGGASYEQYF	TGTGCCAGCAGTCGTCCCCTGACAGGGGGCGCCTCCTACGAGCAGTACTTC
medium-sized	TRBJ2-7	TRBD2	TRBV2	CASSEQLAGGYEQYF	TGTGCCAGCAGTGAGCAATTAGCGGGGGGGTATGAGCAGTACTTC
-	TRBJ2-6	-	TRBV7-8	CASSLFGRADSGANVLTF	TGTGCCAGCAGCTTATTCGGCAGGGCGGACTCTGGGGCCAACGTCCTGACTTTC
-	TRBJ2-3	TRBD2	TRBV9	CASSVLAGADTQYF	TGTGCCAGCAGCGTACTAGCGGGGGCAGATACGCAGTATTTT
-	TRBJ2-3	TRBD2	TRBV25-1	CASSEPPPTSGDPDTQYF	TGTGCCAGCAGTGAACCGCCGCCGACTAGCGGGGACCCAGATACGCAGTATTTT
few	TRBJ1-1	-	TRBV7-2	CASSLVGGLNTEAFF	TGTGCCAGCAGCTTAGTGGGGGGTCTGAACACTGAAGCTTTCTTT
-	TRBJ1-2	-	TRBV5-1	CASSPGQSGYGYTF	TGCGCCAGCAGCCCCGGACAGTCTGGCTATGGCTACACCTTC
-	TRBJ2-7	TRBD2	TRBV4-1	CASSQRISGGIYEQYF	TGCGCCAGCAGCCAGAGGATTAGCGGGGGGATATACGAGCAGTACTTC
few	TRBJ1-6	TRBD1	TRBV7-2	CASSLVPQGVSPLHF	TGTGCCAGCAGCTTAGTTCCGCAGGGGGTTTCACCCCTCCACTTT
-	TRBJ2-7	TRBD1	TRBV23-1	CASSQSTLRGPTYEQYF	TGCGCCAGCAGTCAATCGACCCTCAGGGGGCCTACCTACGAGCAGTACTTC
medium-sized	TRBJ1-6	-	TRBV2	CASRRDPVGAYSPLHF	TGTGCCAGCAGAAGGGACCCTGTGGGGGCTTATTCACCCCTCCACTTT
-	TRBJ1-1	-	TRBV4-3	CASSQDLGGRTEAFF	TGCGCCAGCAGCCAAGATCTTGGGGGCAGGACTGAAGCTTTCTTT
-	TRBJ2-2	TRBD2	TRBV7-2	CASSLVASGTNTGELFF	TGTGCCAGCAGCTTAGTCGCTAGCGGGACGAACACCGGGGAGCTGTTTTTT
-	TRBJ2-3	TRBD1	TRBV27	CASSSRGLTDTQYF	TGTGCCAGCAGTTCCAGGGGGCTGACAGATACGCAGTATTTT
-	TRBJ2-3	TRBD2	TRBV4-3	CASSHQAGVSTDTQYF	TGCGCCAGCAGCCACCAAGCGGGGGTTAGCACAGATACGCAGTATTTT
once	TRBJ2-7	-	TRBV18	CASSDRDGGEQYF	TGTGCCAGCTCAGACAGGGACGGGGGCGAGCAGTACTTC
-	TRBJ1-2	-	TRBV7-9	CASSLVRVGGYTF	TGTGCCAGCAGCTTAGTCAGGGTTGGTGGCTACACCTTC
-	TRBJ2-1	TRBD2	TRBV6-1	CASSKRGGPFNEQFF	TGTGCCAGCAGTAAGCGGGGGGGCCCCTTCAATGAGCAGTTCTTC